This is a list of T cell receptor beta chains from one sample in a study of shared clonotypes between healthy human individuals. Repertoires were generated with immunoSEQ multiplex PCR, while TCRdb's copy carries only in-frame clones and drops some. The data contain about 510,000 clones, 75% to 80% of them singletons. The sequenced sample consisted of PBMCs. Source of these receptors: a woman aged 40 to 50 in good health. Some clones in this sample may be carry-over from other donors' samples. Both conserved end residues are part of each CDR3. Each record gives: D gene, J gene, V gene, clone size, CDR3 protein, CDR3 DNA. The D gene is left open where the match is weak. Size tells how often a clone was seen (once, few, many) or the class of an expanded clone, and some rows leave it out.

D gene: NA; J gene: TRBJ2-6; V gene: TRBV9; clone size: NA; CDR3 protein: CASSRGVVGANVLTF; CDR3 DNA: TGTGCCAGCAGCCGAGGGGTTGTCGGGGCCAACGTCCTGACTTTC
D gene: TRBD2; J gene: TRBJ2-2; V gene: TRBV5-1; clone size: NA; CDR3 protein: CASSFSGRAIGELFF; CDR3 DNA: TGCGCCAGCAGCTTTAGCGGGAGGGCCATCGGGGAGCTGTTTTTT
D gene: NA; J gene: TRBJ2-7; V gene: TRBV11-2; clone size: NA; CDR3 protein: CASSSFDRTVYEQYF; CDR3 DNA: TGTGCCAGCAGCTCTTTCGACCGGACGGTCTACGAGCAGTACTTC
D gene: NA; J gene: TRBJ1-5; V gene: TRBV19; clone size: once; CDR3 protein: CASSMGGSADQPQHF; CDR3 DNA: TGTGCCAGTAGTATGGGCGGGTCGGCGGATCAGCCCCAGCATTTT
D gene: TRBD2; J gene: TRBJ2-7; V gene: TRBV7-2; clone size: NA; CDR3 protein: CASSLGREYEQYF; CDR3 DNA: TGTGCCAGCAGCTTAGGGCGGGAGTACGAGCAGTACTTC
D gene: TRBD1; J gene: TRBJ2-2; V gene: TRBV5-1; clone size: NA; CDR3 protein: CASSWDRENTGELFF; CDR3 DNA: TGCGCCAGCAGCTGGGACAGGGAGAACACCGGGGAGCTGTTTTTT
D gene: NA; J gene: TRBJ1-2; V gene: TRBV18; clone size: NA; CDR3 protein: CASSPRGNYGYTF; CDR3 DNA: TGTGCCAGCTCACCTCGGGGGAACTATGGCTACACCTTC
D gene: NA; J gene: TRBJ1-4; V gene: TRBV2; clone size: NA; CDR3 protein: CASSEAAGPNEKLFF; CDR3 DNA: TGTGCCAGCAGTGAAGCGGCAGGGCCTAATGAAAAACTGTTTTTT
D gene: NA; J gene: TRBJ2-1; V gene: TRBV28; clone size: many; CDR3 protein: CASSEQYNEQFF; CDR3 DNA: TGTGCCAGCAGCGAGCAGTACAATGAGCAGTTCTTC
D gene: NA; J gene: TRBJ1-1; V gene: TRBV7-6; clone size: NA; CDR3 protein: CASSLAGLGNTEAFF; CDR3 DNA: TGTGCCAGCAGCTTAGCGGGGTTGGGAAACACTGAAGCTTTCTTT
D gene: NA; J gene: TRBJ2-1; V gene: TRBV4-3; clone size: NA; CDR3 protein: CASSQESLSDREQFF; CDR3 DNA: TGCGCCAGCAGCCAAGAATCACTCTCTGATCGTGAGCAGTTCTTC
D gene: NA; J gene: TRBJ2-5; V gene: TRBV5-1; clone size: NA; CDR3 protein: CASSFAGIQETQYF; CDR3 DNA: TGCGCCAGCAGCTTTGCAGGAATTCAAGAGACCCAGTACTTC
D gene: NA; J gene: TRBJ2-7; V gene: TRBV5-1; clone size: NA; CDR3 protein: CASSLAYDYEQYF; CDR3 DNA: TGCGCCAGCAGCTTGGCTTACGACTACGAGCAGTACTTC
D gene: TRBD1; J gene: TRBJ2-2; V gene: TRBV29-1; clone size: NA; CDR3 protein: CSVSRTGLATGELFF; CDR3 DNA: TGCAGCGTTTCCCGGACAGGGTTGGCCACCGGGGAGCTGTTTTTT
D gene: NA; J gene: TRBJ2-2; V gene: TRBV7-9; clone size: NA; CDR3 protein: CASSLDYFLGTGELFF; CDR3 DNA: TGTGCCAGCAGCTTGGACTATTTCCTAGGGACCGGGGAGCTGTTTTTT
D gene: TRBD1; J gene: TRBJ1-4; V gene: TRBV19; clone size: many; CDR3 protein: CASRDRGREEKLFF; CDR3 DNA: TGTGCCAGTAGGGACAGGGGGCGAGAGGAAAAACTGTTTTTT
D gene: NA; J gene: TRBJ2-1; V gene: TRBV9; clone size: few; CDR3 protein: CASSVAVGSEQFF; CDR3 DNA: TGTGCCAGCAGCGTAGCTGTGGGGAGTGAGCAGTTCTTC
D gene: TRBD1; J gene: TRBJ1-3; V gene: TRBV6-5; clone size: NA; CDR3 protein: CASSYDRDRNTIYF; CDR3 DNA: TGTGCCAGCAGTTACGACAGGGATCGAAACACCATATATTTT
D gene: NA; J gene: TRBJ2-1; V gene: TRBV7-3; clone size: once; CDR3 protein: CASSLNGEPYNEQFF; CDR3 DNA: TGTGCCAGCAGCTTAAACGGGGAGCCCTACAATGAGCAGTTCTTC
D gene: NA; J gene: TRBJ1-2; V gene: TRBV5-1; clone size: NA; CDR3 protein: CASSKDRSYGYTF; CDR3 DNA: TGCGCCAGCAGCAAGGACAGATCCTATGGCTACACCTTC
D gene: TRBD2; J gene: TRBJ2-5; V gene: TRBV28; clone size: NA; CDR3 protein: CASEAGDQETQYF; CDR3 DNA: TGTGCCAGCGAGGCGGGAGATCAAGAGACCCAGTACTTC
D gene: TRBD2; J gene: TRBJ2-1; V gene: TRBV19; clone size: NA; CDR3 protein: CASTPLTGGLYEQFF; CDR3 DNA: TGTGCCAGTACTCCGTTGACGGGAGGGCTCTATGAGCAGTTCTTC
D gene: TRBD2; J gene: TRBJ2-1; V gene: TRBV28; clone size: once; CDR3 protein: CASSFPGLAGYNEQFF; CDR3 DNA: TGTGCCAGCAGTTTCCCAGGACTAGCGGGCTACAATGAGCAGTTCTTC
D gene: NA; J gene: TRBJ2-7; V gene: TRBV7-9; clone size: NA; CDR3 protein: CASSLVRPAGTYEQYF; CDR3 DNA: TGTGCCAGCAGCTTAGTACGGCCCGCCGGGACCTACGAGCAGTACTTC